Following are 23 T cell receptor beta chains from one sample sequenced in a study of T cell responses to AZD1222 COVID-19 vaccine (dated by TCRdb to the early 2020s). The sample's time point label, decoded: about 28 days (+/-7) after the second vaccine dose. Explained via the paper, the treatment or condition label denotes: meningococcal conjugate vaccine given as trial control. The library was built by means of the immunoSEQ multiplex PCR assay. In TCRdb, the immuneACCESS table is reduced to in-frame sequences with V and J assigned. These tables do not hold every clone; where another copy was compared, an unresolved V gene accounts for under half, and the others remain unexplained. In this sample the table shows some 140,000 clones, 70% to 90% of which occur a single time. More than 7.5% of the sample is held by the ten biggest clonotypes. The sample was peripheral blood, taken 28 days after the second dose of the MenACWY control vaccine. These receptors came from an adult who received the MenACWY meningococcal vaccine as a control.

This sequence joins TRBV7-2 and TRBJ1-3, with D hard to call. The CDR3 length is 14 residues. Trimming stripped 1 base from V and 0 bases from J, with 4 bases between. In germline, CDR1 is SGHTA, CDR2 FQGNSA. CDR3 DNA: TGTGCCAGCAGCTTAGATAGCTCTGGAAACACCATATATTTT. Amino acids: CASSLDSSGNTIYF. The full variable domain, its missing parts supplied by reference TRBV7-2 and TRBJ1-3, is GAGVSQSPSNKVTEKGKDVELRCDPISGHTALYWYRQSLGQGLEFLIYFQGNSAPDKSGLPSDRFSAERTGGSVSTLTIQRTQQEDSAVYLCASSLDSSGNTIYFGEGSWLTVV.

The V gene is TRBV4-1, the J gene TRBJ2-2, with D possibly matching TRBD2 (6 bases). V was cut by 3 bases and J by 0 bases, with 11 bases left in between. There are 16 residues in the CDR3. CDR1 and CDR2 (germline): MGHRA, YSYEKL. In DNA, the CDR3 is TGCGCCAGCAGCCAGGACCGGACTACGAACACCGGGGAGCTGTTTTTT. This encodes CASSQDRTTNTGELFF.

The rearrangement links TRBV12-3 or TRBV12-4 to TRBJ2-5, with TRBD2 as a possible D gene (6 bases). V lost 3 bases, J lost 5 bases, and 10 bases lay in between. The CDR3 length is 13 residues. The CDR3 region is CASSFATSETQYF. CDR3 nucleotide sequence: TGTGCCAGCAGTTTTGCGACTAGTGAGACCCAGTACTTC.

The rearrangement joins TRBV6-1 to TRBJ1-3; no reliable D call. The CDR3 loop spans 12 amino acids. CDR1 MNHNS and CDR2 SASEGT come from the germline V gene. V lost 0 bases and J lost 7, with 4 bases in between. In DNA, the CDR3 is TGTGCCAGCAGTGAAGCAGGCAACACCATATATTTT. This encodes CASSEAGNTIYF.

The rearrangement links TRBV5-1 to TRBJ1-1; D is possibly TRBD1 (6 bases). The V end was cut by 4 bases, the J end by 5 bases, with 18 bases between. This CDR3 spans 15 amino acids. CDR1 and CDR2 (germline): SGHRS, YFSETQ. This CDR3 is CASSMQSRGVTEAFF. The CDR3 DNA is TGCGCCAGCAGCATGCAGTCCAGGGGTGTAACTGAAGCTTTCTTT.

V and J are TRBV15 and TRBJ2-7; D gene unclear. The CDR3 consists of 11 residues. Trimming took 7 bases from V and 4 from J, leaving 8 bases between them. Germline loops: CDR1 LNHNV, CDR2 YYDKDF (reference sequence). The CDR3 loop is CATTALYEQYV. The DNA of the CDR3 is TGTGCCACCACCGCCTTGTACGAGCAGTACGTC.

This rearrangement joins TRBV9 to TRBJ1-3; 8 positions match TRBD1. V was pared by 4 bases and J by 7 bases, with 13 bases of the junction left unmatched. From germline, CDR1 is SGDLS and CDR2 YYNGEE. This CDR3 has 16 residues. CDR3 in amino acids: CASSLGQGGFRNTIYF. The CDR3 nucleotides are TGTGCCAGCAGCCTAGGACAGGGCGGCTTTCGTAACACCATATATTTT.

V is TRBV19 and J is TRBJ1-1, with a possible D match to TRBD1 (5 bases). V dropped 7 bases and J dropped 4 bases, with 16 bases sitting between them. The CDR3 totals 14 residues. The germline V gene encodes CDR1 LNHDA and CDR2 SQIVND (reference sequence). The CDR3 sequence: CASKGIDRLTEAFF. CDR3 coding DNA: TGTGCCAGTAAGGGGATCGACCGACTCACTGAAGCTTTCTTT.

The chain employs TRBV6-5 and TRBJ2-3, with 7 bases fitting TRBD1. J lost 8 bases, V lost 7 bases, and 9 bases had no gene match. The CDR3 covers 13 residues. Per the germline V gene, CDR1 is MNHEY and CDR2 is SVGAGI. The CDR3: CASTHEGAGTQYF. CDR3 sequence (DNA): TGTGCCAGCACTCACGAGGGGGCGGGTACGCAGTATTTT.

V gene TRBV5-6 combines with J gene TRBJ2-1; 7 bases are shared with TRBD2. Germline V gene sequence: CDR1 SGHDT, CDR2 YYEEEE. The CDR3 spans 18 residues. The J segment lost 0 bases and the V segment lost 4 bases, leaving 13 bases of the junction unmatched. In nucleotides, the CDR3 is TGTGCCAGCAGCGCGGGTACCCAGGGCGGGAGCTCCTACAATGAGCAGTTCTTC. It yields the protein CASSAGTQGGSSYNEQFF.

CDR3 in amino acids: CASSLMGDTEAFF. The DNA of the CDR3 is TGTGCCAGCAGTTTAATGGGCGACACTGAAGCTTTCTTT. The genes are TRBV27 and TRBJ1-1; no clear D gene. V was cut by 2 bases and J by 3 bases, with 7 bases left in between. The V gene's germline CDR1 is MNHEY and CDR2 SMNVEV (reference sequence). This CDR3 contains 13 residues.

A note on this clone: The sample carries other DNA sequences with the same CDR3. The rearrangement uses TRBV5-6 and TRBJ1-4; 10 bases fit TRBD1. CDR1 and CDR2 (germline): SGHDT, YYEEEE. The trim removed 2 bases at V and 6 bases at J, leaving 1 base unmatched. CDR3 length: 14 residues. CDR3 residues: CASSFGTGDEKLFF. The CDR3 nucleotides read TGTGCCAGCAGCTTTGGGACAGGGGATGAAAAACTGTTTTTT.

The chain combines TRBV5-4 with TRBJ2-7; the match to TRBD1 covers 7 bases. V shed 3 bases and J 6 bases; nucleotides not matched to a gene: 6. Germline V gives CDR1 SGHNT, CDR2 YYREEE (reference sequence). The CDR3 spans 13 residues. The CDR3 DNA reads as TGTGCCAGCAGCTATGGGACAGTGGGCGAGCAGTACGTC. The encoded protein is CASSYGTVGEQYV.

Here the CDR3 DNA reads TGCGCCAGCAGCCAAGATAGCTTGGGGAATAATTCACCCCTCCACTTT. It is translated as CASSQDSLGNNSPLHF. The chain links TRBV4-3 to TRBJ1-6; D is undetermined. Germline CDR1 LGHNA, CDR2 YSLEER. The CDR3 runs 16 residues. V lost 0 bases to trimming and J lost 5 bases, with 11 bases between them.

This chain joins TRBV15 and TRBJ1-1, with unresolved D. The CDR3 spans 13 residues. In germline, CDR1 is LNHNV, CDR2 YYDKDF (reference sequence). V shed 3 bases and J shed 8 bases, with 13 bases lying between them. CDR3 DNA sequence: TGTGCCACCAGCAGGGAGTACCGTCGGGAAGCTTTCTTT. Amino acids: CATSREYRREAFF.

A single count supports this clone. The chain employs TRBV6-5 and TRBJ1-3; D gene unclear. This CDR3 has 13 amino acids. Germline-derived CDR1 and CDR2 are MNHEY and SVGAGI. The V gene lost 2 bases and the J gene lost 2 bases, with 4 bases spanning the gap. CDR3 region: CASSYRAGNTIYF. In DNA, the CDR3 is TGTGCCAGCAGTTACAGGGCTGGAAACACCATATATTTT.

The DNA for the CDR3 is TGTGCCAGCAGTCCGGGGTTACTCAGCTCCTACGAGCAGTACGTC. Translation: CASSPGLLSSYEQYV. V usage is TRBV27 and J usage is TRBJ2-7; tentatively, D is TRBD2 (5 bases). V was cut by 5 bases and J by 0 bases, with 14 bases left in between. The CDR3 contains 15 residues. In germline, CDR1 is MNHEY, CDR2 SMNVEV (reference sequence).

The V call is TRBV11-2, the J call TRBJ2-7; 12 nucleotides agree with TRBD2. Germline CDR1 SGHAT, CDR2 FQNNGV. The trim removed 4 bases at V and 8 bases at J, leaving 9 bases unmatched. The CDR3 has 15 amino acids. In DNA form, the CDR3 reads TGTGCCAGCAGCTCCGGGACTAGCGGGCTTTGGAAGCAGTACTTC. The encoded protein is CASSSGTSGLWKQYF. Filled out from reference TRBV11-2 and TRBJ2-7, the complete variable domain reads EAGVAQSPRYKIIEKRQSVAFWCNPISGHATLYWYQQILGQGPKLLIQFQNNGVVDDSQLPKDRFSAERLKGVDSTLKIQPAKLEDSAVYLCASSSGTSGLWKQYFGPGTRLTVT.

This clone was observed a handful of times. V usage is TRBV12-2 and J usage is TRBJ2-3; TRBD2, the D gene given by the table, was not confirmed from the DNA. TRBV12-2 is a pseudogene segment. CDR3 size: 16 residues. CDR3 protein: CASRPWTSGNADTQYF. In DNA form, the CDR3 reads TGTGCAAGTCGCCCTTGGACTAGCGGGAACGCAGATACGCAGTATTTT.

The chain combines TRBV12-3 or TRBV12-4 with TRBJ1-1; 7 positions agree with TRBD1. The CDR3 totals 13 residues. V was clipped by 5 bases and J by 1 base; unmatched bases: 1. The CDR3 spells CASSRTGNTEAFF. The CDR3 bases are TGTGCCAGCAGTCGGACAGGGAACACTGAAGCTTTCTTT.

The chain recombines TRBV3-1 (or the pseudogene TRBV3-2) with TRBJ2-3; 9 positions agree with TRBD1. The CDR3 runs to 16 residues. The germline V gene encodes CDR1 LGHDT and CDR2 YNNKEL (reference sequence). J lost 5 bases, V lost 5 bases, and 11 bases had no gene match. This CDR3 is CASSDHGTGFRDTQYF. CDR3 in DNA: TGTGCCAGCAGCGACCACGGGACAGGGTTTCGAGATACGCAGTATTTT.

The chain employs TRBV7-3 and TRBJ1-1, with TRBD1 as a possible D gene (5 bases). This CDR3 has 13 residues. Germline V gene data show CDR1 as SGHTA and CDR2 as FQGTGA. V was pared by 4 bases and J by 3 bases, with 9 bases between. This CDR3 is CASSSFRDTEAFF. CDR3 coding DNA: TGTGCCAGCAGCTCCTTCAGGGACACTGAAGCTTTCTTT.

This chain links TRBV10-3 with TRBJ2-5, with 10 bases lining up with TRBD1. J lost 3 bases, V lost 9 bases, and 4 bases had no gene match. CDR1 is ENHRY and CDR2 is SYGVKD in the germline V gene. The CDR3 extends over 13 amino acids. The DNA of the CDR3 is TGTGCCATTGGGACAGGGGCGGAAGAGACCCAGTACTTC. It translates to CAIGTGAEETQYF.